Reported below is one T cell receptor beta chain. This sample is part of a study of cytomegalovirus exposure and HLA in healthy donors. With 60 Vbeta and 13 Jbeta primers, the PCR was carried out. In the source study's methods: Roughly 73 million unique TCR beta chains, 9.5 million to 11 million of them shared, were counted by a later analysis. Generated by immunoSEQ multiplex PCR, the TCRdb table keeps only in-frame clones and is missing some. D and trimming come from the DNA, and the V and J calls and clone size come from that table. The sample has 160,000 or so clones; 75% to 90% are singletons. The sequenced material came from PBMCs. This receptor was taken from a woman aged 18 to 35 in good health and CMV-seronegative.

As DNA, the CDR3 is TGTGCCAGCTCTCCCGACAGGGTGCCCTCCTACGAGCAGTACTTC. Encoded protein: CASSPDRVPSYEQYF. The chain employs TRBV18 and TRBJ2-7; 7 bases line up with TRBD1. Germline CDR1 reads KGHSH; CDR2 reads LQKENI. V was pared by 6 bases and J by 0 bases, with 8 bases of the junction left unmatched. The CDR3 contains 15 residues.